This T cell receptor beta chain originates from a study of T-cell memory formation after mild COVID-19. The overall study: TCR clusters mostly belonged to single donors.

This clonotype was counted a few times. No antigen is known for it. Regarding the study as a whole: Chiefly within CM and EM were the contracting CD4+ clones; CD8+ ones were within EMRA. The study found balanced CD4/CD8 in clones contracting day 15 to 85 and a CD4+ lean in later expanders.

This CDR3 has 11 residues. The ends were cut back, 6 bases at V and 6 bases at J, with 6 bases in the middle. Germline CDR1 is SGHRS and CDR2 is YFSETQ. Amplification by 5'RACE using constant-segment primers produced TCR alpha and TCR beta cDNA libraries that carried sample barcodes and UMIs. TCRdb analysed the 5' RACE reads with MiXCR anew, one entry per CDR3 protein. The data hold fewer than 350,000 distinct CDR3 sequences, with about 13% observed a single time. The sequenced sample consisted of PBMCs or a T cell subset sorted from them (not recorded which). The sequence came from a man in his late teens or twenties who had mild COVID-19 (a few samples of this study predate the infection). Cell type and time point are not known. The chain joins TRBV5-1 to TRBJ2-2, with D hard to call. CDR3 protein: CASTVAGELFF. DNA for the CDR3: TGCGCCAGCACCGTGGCCGGGGAGCTGTTTTTT.